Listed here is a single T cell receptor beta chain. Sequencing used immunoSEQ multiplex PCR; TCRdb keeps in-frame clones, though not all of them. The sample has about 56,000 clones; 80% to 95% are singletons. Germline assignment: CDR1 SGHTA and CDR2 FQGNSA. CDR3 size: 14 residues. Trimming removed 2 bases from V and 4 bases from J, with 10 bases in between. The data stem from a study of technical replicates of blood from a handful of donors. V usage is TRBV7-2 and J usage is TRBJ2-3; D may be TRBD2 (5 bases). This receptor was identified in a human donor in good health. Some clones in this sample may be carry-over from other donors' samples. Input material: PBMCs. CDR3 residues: CASSLRVAPDTQYF. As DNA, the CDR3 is TGTGCCAGCAGCTTAAGGGTAGCGCCAGATACGCAGTATTTT.